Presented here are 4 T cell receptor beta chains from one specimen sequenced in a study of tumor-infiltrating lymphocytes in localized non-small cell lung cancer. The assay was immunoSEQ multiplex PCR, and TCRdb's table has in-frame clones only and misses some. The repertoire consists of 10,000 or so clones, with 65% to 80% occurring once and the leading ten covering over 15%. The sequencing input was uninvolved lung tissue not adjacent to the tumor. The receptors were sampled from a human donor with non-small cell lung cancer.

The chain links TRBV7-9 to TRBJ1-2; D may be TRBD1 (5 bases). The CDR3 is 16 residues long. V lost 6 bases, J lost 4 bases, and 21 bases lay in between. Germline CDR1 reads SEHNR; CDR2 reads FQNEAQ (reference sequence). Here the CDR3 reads CASRTIRAKGSYGYTF. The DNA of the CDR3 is TGTGCCAGCAGAACTATTAGGGCTAAGGGGTCCTATGGCTACACCTTC.

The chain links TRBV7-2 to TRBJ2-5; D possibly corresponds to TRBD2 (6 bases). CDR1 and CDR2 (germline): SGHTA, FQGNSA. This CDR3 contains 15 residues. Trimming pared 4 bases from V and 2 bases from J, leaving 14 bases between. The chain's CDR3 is CASSYPRDFQETQYF. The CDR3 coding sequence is TGTGCCAGCAGCTACCCCCGGGACTTTCAAGAGACCCAGTACTTC. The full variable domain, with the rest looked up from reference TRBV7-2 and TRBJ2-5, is GAGVSQSPSNKVTEKGKDVELRCDPISGHTALYWYRQSLGQGLEFLIYFQGNSAPDKSGLPSDRFSAERTGGSVSTLTIQRTQQEDSAVYLCASSYPRDFQETQYFGPGTRLLVL.

CDR3 sequence reads: CASSSAGGGTEAFF. CDR3 bases: TGCGCCAGCAGCTCGGCAGGGGGAGGCACTGAAGCTTTCTTT. The chain employs TRBV5-1 and TRBJ1-1; 7 bases agree with TRBD1. Unmatched junction bases numbered 6, after V lost 3 bases and J lost 4 bases. CDR1 is SGHRS and CDR2 is YFSETQ in the germline V gene. The CDR3 extends over 14 amino acids.

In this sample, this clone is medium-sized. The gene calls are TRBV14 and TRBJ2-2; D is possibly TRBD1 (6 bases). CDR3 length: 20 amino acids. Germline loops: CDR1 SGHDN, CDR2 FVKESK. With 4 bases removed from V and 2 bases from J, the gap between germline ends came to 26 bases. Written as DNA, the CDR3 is TGTGCCAGCAGCCGACACAGGGAATGGTACTTGCCACTTAACACCGGGGAGCTGTTTTTT. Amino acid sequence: CASSRHREWYLPLNTGELFF.